These T cell receptor beta chains were read from a single sample in a study of T cell responses to AZD1222 COVID-19 vaccine. The method was immunoSEQ multiplex PCR; TCRdb's version includes in-frame clones alone and lacks a portion of them. The sample holds approximately 57,000 clones; around 85% are singletons and the top ten take roughly a sixth. The input for sequencing was peripheral blood, taken on day 0 of AZD1222 vaccination. These receptors were taken from an adult in good health. CDR3s include the opening cysteine and the closing phenylalanine or tryptophan. The D gene is left open where the match is weak. Some rows have no size entry. The others give once, few or many, or a class for an expanded clone.

j_call clone_size v_call d_call cdr3_nt cdr3_aa
TRBJ1-1 once TRBV28 TRBD1 TGTGCCAGCAGTGCGCCCGGGACAGCGAACACTGAAGCTTTCTTT CASSAPGTANTEAFF
TRBJ1-6 . TRBV28 . TGTGCCAGCGGGTATCCCACACCGGGTGCCCACTTT CASGYPTPGAHF
TRBJ2-2 . TRBV18 . TGTGCCAGCTCACCAGAACTACCGAACACCGGGGAGCTGTTTTTT CASSPELPNTGELFF
TRBJ2-1 once TRBV30 . TGTGCCTGGACCCAACGGTACAATGAGCAGTTCTTC CAWTQRYNEQFF
TRBJ1-1 . TRBV6-5 . TGTGCCAGCAAGGGGGGGGGCGCAGGGGAGACTGAAGCTTTCTTT CASKGGGAGETEAFF
TRBJ1-5 . TRBV14 . TGTGCCAGCAGTGTACGATCCCCGTACCGGGGGAGCAATCAGCCCCAGCATTTT CASSVRSPYRGSNQPQHF
TRBJ1-2 . TRBV6-5 TRBD1 TGTGCCAGCAGTCCCGGGACAGCCGGCTACACCTTC CASSPGTAGYTF
TRBJ1-1 . TRBV9 . TGTGCCAGCAGCGTAGGAAGGGGAATGGACACTGAAGCTTTCTTT CASSVGRGMDTEAFF
TRBJ1-5 . TRBV20-1 . TGCAGTGCTAGTAGAGACCCCCAGGGGAATCAGCCCCAGCATTTT CSASRDPQGNQPQHF
TRBJ2-7 . TRBV7-6 TRBD1 TGTGCCAGCAGCTCCTTGTCCGGGACAGCTTCCTACGAGCAGTACTTC CASSSLSGTASYEQYF
TRBJ2-3 few TRBV5-6 . TGTGCCAGCAGCTTCGCTATCACAGATACGCAGTATTTT CASSFAITDTQYF
TRBJ2-5 . TRBV29-1 . TGCAGCGTTGAAGGGGGGGTTGGGGAGACCCAGTACTTC CSVEGGVGETQYF
TRBJ2-3 . TRBV27 . TGTGCCAGCAGTTTACGGGGGGCCTACACAGATACGCAGTATTTT CASSLRGAYTDTQYF
TRBJ2-7 . TRBV13 . TGTGCCAGCAGCCCCCTTCTAGGACAAGATCAGTACTTC CASSPLLGQDQYF
TRBJ2-1 few TRBV7-9 . TGTGCCAGCAGCTTAGGCGGCAGTAGCTCCTACAATGAGCAGTTCTTC CASSLGGSSSYNEQFF
TRBJ2-7 . TRBV3-1/TRBV3-2 . TGTGCCAGCAGCCCTACAGGGCTCGAGCAGTACTTC CASSPTGLEQYF
TRBJ1-6 . TRBV27 . TGTGCCAGCAGTTTATTGCAGGGTAATTCACCCCTCCACTTT CASSLLQGNSPLHF
TRBJ1-2 . TRBV20-1 . TGCAGTGCCAGGAACTATGGCTACACCTTC CSARNYGYTF
TRBJ2-7 . TRBV5-1 . TGCGCCACCTCGGACGGCCCCTCAGGATCCTACGAGCAGTACTTC CATSDGPSGSYEQYF
TRBJ2-1 . TRBV4-1 TRBD2 TGCGCCAGCAGCCAAGACCCGACTAGCGGGATAGTGTACAATGAGCAGTTCTTC CASSQDPTSGIVYNEQFF
TRBJ2-1 . TRBV15 . TGTGCCACCAGCAGGGACCGGTGGCCTCTTCTTGAGCAGTTCTTC CATSRDRWPLLEQFF
TRBJ1-3 . TRBV5-1 . TGCGCCAGCAGCTTGGAGGTTAATACTGGAAACACCATATATTTT CASSLEVNTGNTIYF
TRBJ2-5 . TRBV5-8 . TGTGCCAGCAGCTCTTTCAGGGGGGTGGCATTGGAGACCCAGTACTTC CASSSFRGVALETQYF
TRBJ2-2 . TRBV6-5 . TGTGCCAGCAGCTCTCCGTCCGGGGAGCTGTTTTTT CASSSPSGELFF
TRBJ1-4 once TRBV15 . TGTGCCACCAGCAGAGATCTAGGGACCTCCTTCTTTGAAAAACTGTTTTTT CATSRDLGTSFFEKLFF
TRBJ1-4 . TRBV28 . TGTGCCAGCAGCTTAATTAATGAAAAACTGTTTTTT CASSLINEKLFF
TRBJ1-1 . TRBV18 TRBD1 TGTGCCAGCTCACCCGGGACAGGGGTTGCTGAAGCTTTCTTT CASSPGTGVAEAFF
TRBJ2-3 large TRBV6-4 TRBD2 TGTGCCAGCAGTGACTCGACTAGCGGGAGCACAGATACGCAGTATTTT CASSDSTSGSTDTQYF
TRBJ2-7 . TRBV20-1 . TGCAGTGCTAGTGGTAGCTCCTACGAGCAGTACTTC CSASGSSYEQYF
TRBJ1-2 . TRBV5-1 . TGCGCCAGCAGCCCCGATAGTGGTAACTATGGCTACACCTTC CASSPDSGNYGYTF
TRBJ1-4 . TRBV6-5 . TGTGCCAGCAGGCCAAACAGATTCATAAATGAAAAACTGTTTTTT CASRPNRFINEKLFF
TRBJ2-1 . TRBV11-1 . TGTGCCAGCAGCTACTTAGCGGAGGGGGGTGAGCAGTTCTTC CASSYLAEGGEQFF
TRBJ2-5 . TRBV5-1 TRBD2 TGCGCCAGCAGCCCCGGGGGGGGCCAAGAGACCCAGTACTTC CASSPGGGQETQYF
TRBJ2-5 . TRBV19 . TGTGCCAGCGAACAGGTCTCGGGGTCGGAGACCCAGTACTTC CASEQVSGSETQYF
TRBJ2-7 . TRBV3-1/TRBV3-2 . TGTGCCAGCAGCCACCAGCTCGAGCAGTACTTC CASSHQLEQYF
TRBJ2-7 . TRBV13 TRBD1 TGTGCCAGCAGCTTAGAAGGACAGGGTTTCTACGAGCAGTACTTC CASSLEGQGFYEQYF
TRBJ2-3 few TRBV6-4 TRBD2 TGTGCCAGCAGTGTCTCACTAGCGGGAGGGGCAGATACGCAGTATTTT CASSVSLAGGADTQYF
TRBJ1-2 . TRBV28 . TGTGCCAGCTATATACCGGGCCAGCTTGATGGCTACACCTTC CASYIPGQLDGYTF